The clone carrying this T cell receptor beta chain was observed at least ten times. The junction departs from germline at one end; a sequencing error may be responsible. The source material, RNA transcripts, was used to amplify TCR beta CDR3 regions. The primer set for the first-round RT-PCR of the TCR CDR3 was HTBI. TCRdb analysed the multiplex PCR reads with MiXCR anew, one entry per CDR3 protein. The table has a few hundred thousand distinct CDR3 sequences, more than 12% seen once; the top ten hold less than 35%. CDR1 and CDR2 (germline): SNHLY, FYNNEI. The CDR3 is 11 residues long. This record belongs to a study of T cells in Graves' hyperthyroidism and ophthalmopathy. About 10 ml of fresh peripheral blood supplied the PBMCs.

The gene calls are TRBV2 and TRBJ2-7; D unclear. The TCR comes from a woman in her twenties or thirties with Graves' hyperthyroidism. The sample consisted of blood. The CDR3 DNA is TGCGCCAGCAGTGACTCCTACGAGCAGTACTTC. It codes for CASSDSYEQYF. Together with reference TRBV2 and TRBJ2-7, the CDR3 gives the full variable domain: EPEVTQTPSHQVTQMGQEVILRCVPISNHLYFYWYRQILGQKVEFLVSFYNNEISEKSEIFDDQFSVERPDGSNFTLKIRSTKLEDSAMYFCASSDSYEQYFGPGTRLTVT.